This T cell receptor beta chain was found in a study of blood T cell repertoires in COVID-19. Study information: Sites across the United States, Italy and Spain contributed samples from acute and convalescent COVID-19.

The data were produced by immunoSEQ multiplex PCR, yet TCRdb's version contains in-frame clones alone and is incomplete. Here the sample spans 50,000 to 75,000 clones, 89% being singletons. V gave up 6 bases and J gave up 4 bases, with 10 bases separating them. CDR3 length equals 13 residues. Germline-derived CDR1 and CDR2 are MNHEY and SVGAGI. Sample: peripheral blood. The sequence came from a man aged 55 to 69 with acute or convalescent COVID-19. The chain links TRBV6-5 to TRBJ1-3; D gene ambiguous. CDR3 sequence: CASRTPGGNTIYF. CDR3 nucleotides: TGTGCCAGCAGGACCCCGGGGGGAAACACCATATATTTT.